These 10 T cell receptor beta chains were sequenced from one sample in a study of T cells after yellow fever vaccination. TCRdb analysed the 5' RACE reads with MiXCR anew, one entry per CDR3 protein. The repertoire consists of more than 350,000 distinct CDR3 sequences, with around 10% occurring once and the leading ten covering around 19%. The input for sequencing was PBMCs, taken on the day of the first yellow fever vaccination. The source is a man between 18 and 35 years old who received the YFV17D yellow fever vaccine.

This clonotype has more than one count but fewer than ten. The chain has TRBV20-1 and TRBJ1-5, with D perhaps matching TRBD1 (5 bases). From germline, CDR1 is DFQATT and CDR2 SNEGSKA (reference sequence). The length of the CDR3 is 13 residues. The ends were cut back, 2 bases at V and 4 bases at J, with 9 bases in the middle. The CDR3 region has the DNA TGCAGTGCTAGAAAACAGGTGAATCAGCCCCAGCATTTT. Translated, it gives CSARKQVNQPQHF.

A few counts support this clonotype. This sequence joins TRBV6-1 and TRBJ2-7; D is possibly TRBD1 (5 bases). V lost 5 bases to trimming and J lost 3 bases, with 23 bases between them. Germline V gives CDR1 MNHNS, CDR2 SASEGT. There are 17 residues in the CDR3. CDR3 amino acids: CASSKGRVPTPYYEQYF. In nucleotides, the CDR3 is TGTGCCAGCAGTAAGGGCAGGGTTCCAACCCCCTACTACGAGCAGTACTTC.

There are a few counts of this clonotype. The chain carries TRBV2 and TRBJ2-5; D remains ambiguous. Germline loops: CDR1 SNHLY, CDR2 FYNNEI. This CDR3 spans 10 amino acids. V was trimmed by 5 bases and J by 6 bases, leaving 4 bases between them. The CDR3 reads CASSQKTQYF. DNA of the CDR3: TGTGCCAGCAGTCAAAAGACCCAGTACTTC. The full variable domain, its missing parts supplied by reference TRBV2 and TRBJ2-5, is EPEVTQTPSHQVTQMGQEVILRCVPISNHLYFYWYRQILGQKVEFLVSFYNNEISEKSEIFDDQFSVERPDGSNFTLKIRSTKLEDSAMYFCASSQKTQYFGPGTRLLVL.

This clonotype turned up a few times. This chain connects TRBV5-1 to TRBJ2-5; D perhaps matches TRBD1 (6 bases). This CDR3 contains 18 residues. With 0 bases removed from V and 4 bases from J, the gap between germline ends came to 22 bases. Germline V lookup: CDR1 SGHRS, CDR2 YFSETQ. The CDR3 region is CASSLAIGLGGIAETQYF. CDR3 coding DNA: TGCGCCAGCAGCTTGGCCATAGGGTTAGGGGGAATCGCAGAGACCCAGTACTTC. Full variable domain (missing parts from reference TRBV5-1 and TRBJ2-5): KAGVTQTPRYLIKTRGQQVTLSCSPISGHRSVSWYQQTPGQGLQFLFEYFSETQRNKGNFPGRFSGRQFSNSRSEMNVSTLELGDSALYLCASSLAIGLGGIAETQYFGPGTRLLVL.

This chain joins TRBV28 and TRBJ2-5, with TRBD2 matching 10 bases. This CDR3 comprises 15 residues. Germline CDR1 is MDHEN and CDR2 is SYDVKM. The V and J ends lost 6 bases and 9 bases, in that order; junction bases with no gene match: 13. CDR3 in amino acids: CASSPASGGSLAQYF. The CDR3 DNA is TGTGCCAGCAGCCCCGCTAGCGGGGGTTCGCTGGCCCAGTACTTC. Complete variable domain (other parts from reference TRBV28 and TRBJ2-5): DVKVTQSSRYLVKRTGEKVFLECVQDMDHENMFWYRQDPGLGLRLIYFSYDVKMKEKGDIPEGYSVSREKKERFSLILESASTNQTSMYLCASSPASGGSLAQYFGPGTRLLVL.

This clonotype was recorded a few times. The chain recombines TRBV10-3 with TRBJ1-6; 10 nucleotides agree with TRBD1. The CDR3 spans 13 residues. J was trimmed by 6 bases and V by 11 bases; bases with no gene match: 4. Germline-derived CDR1 and CDR2 are ENHRY and SYGVKD. The CDR3 region has the DNA TGTGCCCTAAGGACAGGGGGTAATTCACCCCTCCACTTT. Amino acids: CALRTGGNSPLHF.

This chain connects TRBV6-5 to TRBJ1-2, with D hard to call. The length of the CDR3 is 14 residues. CDR1 MNHEY and CDR2 SVGAGI come from the germline V gene. The germline V and J ends were trimmed by 2 bases and 9 bases, with 16 bases remaining between them. The chain's CDR3 is CASSYPDGSNRYTF. The CDR3 region has the DNA TGTGCCAGCAGTTACCCGGACGGATCTAATCGCTACACCTTC.

The chain employs TRBV9 and TRBJ2-3, with TRBD2 identical over 16 bases. The CDR3 is 21 amino acids. Germline V gene lookup returns CDR1 SGDLS and CDR2 YYNGEE. With V trimmed by 3 bases and J by 3 bases, 16 bases remained unmatched. The CDR3 protein is CASSASSQGLAGGEGTDTQYF. In DNA, the CDR3 is TGTGCCAGCAGCGCGAGTTCCCAGGGACTAGCGGGGGGGGAGGGTACAGATACGCAGTATTTT.

This clonotype was detected only a few times. The chain links TRBV12-3 or TRBV12-4 to TRBJ2-1; no firm D call. The CDR3 consists of 15 residues. V was cut by 6 bases and J by 7 bases, with 19 bases left in between. The DNA for the CDR3 is TGTGCCAGCAGGCCGCCTGGTTCTTCTGGTAATGAGCAGTTCTTC. Its translation is CASRPPGSSGNEQFF.

The sample holds many counts of this clonotype. The CDR3 reads CAISEPTDTQYF. The CDR3 nucleotides are TGTGCCATCAGTGAACCCACAGATACGCAGTATTTT. This sequence joins TRBV10-3 and TRBJ2-3; D remains ambiguous. The germline CDR1 and CDR2 sequences are ENHRY and SYGVKD. V was trimmed by 3 bases and J by 2 bases, leaving 3 bases between them. The CDR3 runs to 12 residues.